This is a list of T cell receptor beta chains from one sample in a study of tumor-infiltrating lymphocytes in primary liver carcinoma. Each CDR3 protein gets one entry after TCRdb re-called the multiplex PCR reads with MiXCR. The repertoire includes about 21,000 distinct CDR3 sequences, nearly 80% of them detected once, and about 40% sits in the top ten. Sequenced input: liver tumor tissue from sampling region 1. The receptors were gathered from a woman in her 30s with primary liver carcinoma and hepatitis B virus infection. The CDR3 runs from the conserved cysteine through the conserved F or W. Fields, in order: clone size, V gene, CDR3 length, J gene, D gene, CDR3 protein, CDR3 DNA. The D gene is left open where the match is weak. For some rows the clone size is stated as once, few or many, or as a class when expanded; others skip it.

size: .
V: TRBV11-3
length: 15
J: TRBJ1-6
D: .
CDR3: CVSSFKWSYNSLIHF
DNA: TGTGTCAGCAGCTTTAAGTGGAGCTATAATTCACTCATCCACTTT

size: medium-sized
V: TRBV4-1
length: 17
J: TRBJ2-7
D: .
CDR3: CASSQLGPASPTYEQYF
DNA: TGCGCCAGCAGCCAATTGGGGCCCGCTTCTCCCACCTACGAGCAGTACTTC

size: large
V: TRBV6-5
length: 15
J: TRBJ2-7
D: .
CDR3: CASSYKDSSSYEQYF
DNA: TGTGCCAGCAGTTACAAGGACAGCAGCTCCTACGAGCAGTACTTC

size: once
V: TRBV11-1
length: 12
J: TRBJ2-1
D: TRBD2
CDR3: CINSGTGRRQFF
DNA: TGTATCAACAGCGGGACGGGACGGAGGCAGTTCTTC

size: many
V: TRBV7-2
length: 14
J: TRBJ2-7
D: TRBD2
CDR3: CASSLSSGIYEQYF
DNA: TGTGCCAGCAGCTTATCTAGCGGGATTTACGAGCAGTACTTC

size: once
V: TRBV7-9
length: 15
J: TRBJ2-7
D: .
CDR3: CASSWGPAAPYELYF
DNA: TGTGCCAGCAGCTGGGGACCAGCCGCACCTTATGAGCTGTACTTC

size: .
V: TRBV28
length: 15
J: TRBJ2-7
D: .
CDR3: CASSPYMVHSYEQYF
DNA: TGTGCCAGCAGTCCGTATATGGTCCACTCCTACGAGCAGTACTTC

size: .
V: TRBV9
length: 12
J: TRBJ2-2
D: .
CDR3: CASSVDYGELFF
DNA: TGTGCCAGCAGCGTAGATTACGGGGAGCTATTTTTT

size: .
V: TRBV6-1
length: 14
J: TRBJ2-7
D: TRBD1
CDR3: CTSSDVTGGYDQYF
DNA: TGTACGAGCAGTGACGTGACAGGGGGTTATGATCAGTACTTC

size: .
V: TRBV6-1
length: 19
J: TRBJ2-2
D: .
CDR3: CASSETLPGGAANTGELPF
DNA: TGTGCCAGCAGTGAAACCCTTCCCGGGGGCGCCGCGAACACCGGGGAGCTGCCCTTT

size: .
V: TRBV6-5
length: 15
J: TRBJ2-2
D: TRBD1
CDR3: CASNQRTGFTGELFF
DNA: TGTGCCAGTAATCAGCGGACAGGGTTCACCGGGGAGCTGTTTTTT

size: few
V: TRBV4-3
length: 15
J: TRBJ2-1
D: .
CDR3: CASSLEAGQSYEQFF
DNA: TGCGCCAGCAGCCTAGAGGCAGGGCAAAGCTATGAGCAGTTCTTC

size: .
V: TRBV10-3
length: 16
J: TRBJ1-1
D: .
CDR3: CAISESRLPGGTEAFF
DNA: TGTGCCATCAGTGAGTCTAGGCTACCCGGAGGCACTGAAGCTTTCTTT

size: .
V: TRBV4-1
length: 16
J: TRBJ2-5
D: TRBD2
CDR3: CASSQDLAGGVETQYF
DNA: TGCGCCAGCAGTCAAGACCTAGCGGGAGGAGTAGAGACCCAGTACTTC

size: .
V: TRBV28
length: 13
J: TRBJ2-4
D: TRBD1
CDR3: CASIWSLQDREYF
DNA: TGTGCCAGCATTTGGTCACTCCAGGACAGGGAGTATTTC

size: many
V: TRBV5-6
length: 12
J: TRBJ2-3
D: .
CDR3: CASSLRADTQYF
DNA: TGTGCCAGCAGCTTGAGGGCAGATACGCAGTATTTT

size: .
V: TRBV7-9
length: 14
J: TRBJ2-7
D: TRBD2
CDR3: CASSAGGLSHEQYF
DNA: TGTGCCAGCAGCGCGGGAGGCCTCTCCCACGAACAGTACTTC

size: .
V: TRBV29-1
length: 13
J: TRBJ2-6
D: .
CDR3: CSVIVSGANVLTF
DNA: TGCAGCGTTATAGTCTCTGGGGCCAACGTCCTGACTTTC

size: .
V: TRBV24-1
length: 14
J: TRBJ2-3
D: .
CDR3: CVSSDAIGTVTRYF
DNA: TGTGTCTCCAGTGATGCTATCGGGACGGTGACGCGGTATTTT

size: .
V: TRBV6-5
length: 13
J: TRBJ2-5
D: TRBD1
CDR3: CASSIDRVLIQYF
DNA: TGTGCCAGCAGTATCGACAGGGTGCTGATCCAGTACTTT

size: few
V: TRBV5-6
length: 13
J: TRBJ1-1
D: .
CDR3: CASNFWGRKGAFF
DNA: TGTGCCAGCAACTTTTGGGGTCGCAAGGGAGCTTTCTTT

size: .
V: TRBV6-6
length: 17
J: TRBJ2-3
D: .
CDR3: CACSYQTGPRRTDTQYF
DNA: TGTGCCTGCAGTTATCAGACCGGACCTCGACGCACAGATACGCAATATTTT

size: .
V: TRBV5-1
length: 15
J: TRBJ2-1
D: .
CDR3: CDSSLGQSSYSEQFF
DNA: TGCGACAGCAGCTTGGGCCAGAGCTCCTACAGTGAGCAGTTCTTC

size: once
V: TRBV19
length: 11
J: TRBJ2-1
D: .
CDR3: CATSSWDERFF
DNA: TGTGCCACGTCTAGTTGGGATGAGCGATTCTTC

size: once
V: TRBV29-1
length: 14
J: TRBJ2-5
D: .
CDR3: CSVARLGGLETQYF
DNA: TGCAGCGTTGCTAGACTAGGTGGTCTGGAGACCCAGTACTTC

size: .
V: TRBV12-3/TRBV12-4
length: 15
J: TRBJ2-1
D: TRBD2
CDR3: CASNLSRTSGLEQFF
DNA: TGTGCCAGCAACCTGTCCAGGACTAGTGGACTTGAGCAGTTCTTC

size: .
V: TRBV5-6
length: 14
J: TRBJ2-3
D: .
CDR3: CANSFGMGADTQYF
DNA: TGTGCCAACAGCTTTGGGATGGGGGCAGATACGCAGTATTTT

size: .
V: TRBV4-3
length: 16
J: TRBJ2-1
D: .
CDR3: CVSSQDVGSSYNEQFF
DNA: TGCGTCAGCAGCCAAGATGTGGGAAGCTCCTACAATGAGCAGTTTTTC

size: many
V: TRBV11-3
length: 19
J: TRBJ2-3
D: TRBD2
CDR3: CASSLGFGAGAGGTGTQYF
DNA: TGTGCCAGCAGCTTAGGTTTTGGAGCGGGAGCAGGAGGCACAGGTACGCAGTATTTT

size: many
V: TRBV6-5
length: 15
J: TRBJ1-1
D: TRBD1
CDR3: CASSSYRGLNTEAFF
DNA: TGTGCCAGCAGTTCGTACAGGGGTCTGAACACTGAAGCTTTCTTT

size: .
V: TRBV11-2
length: 15
J: TRBJ2-2
D: .
CDR3: CASSSLRPGIGELFF
DNA: TGTGCCAGCAGCTCGCTACGGCCAGGCATCGGGGAGCTGTTTTTT

size: once
V: TRBV13
length: 14
J: TRBJ1-1
D: TRBD1
CDR3: CASRTGGADTEAFF
DNA: TGTGCCAGCAGAACAGGGGGTGCAGACACTGAAGCTTTCTTT

size: .
V: TRBV11-3
length: 15
J: TRBJ2-1
D: TRBD2
CDR3: CAGILLAGEGYEQFF
DNA: TGTGCCGGCATCCTACTAGCGGGGGAGGGGTATGAGCAGTTCTTC

size: once
V: TRBV11-1
length: 15
J: TRBJ2-1
D: TRBD2
CDR3: CASSWGGHLLGVQFF
DNA: TGTGCCAGCAGCTGGGGAGGGCATCTACTGGGAGTGCAGTTCTTC

size: .
V: TRBV4-3
length: 16
J: TRBJ2-3
D: .
CDR3: CTSSQGFVGARHTQCF
DNA: TGCACCAGCAGCCAAGGTTTTGTGGGAGCCAGGCATACGCAGTGTTTT

size: medium-sized
V: TRBV28
length: 15
J: TRBJ1-2
D: .
CDR3: CASSPIRDTNYGYTF
DNA: TGTGCCAGCAGTCCGATCCGGGACACTAACTATGGCTACACCTTC

size: once
V: TRBV11-2
length: 16
J: TRBJ2-3
D: TRBD2
CDR3: CARSAGLAGIVDTQYF
DNA: TGTGCCAGAAGCGCGGGATTAGCGGGTATTGTTGATACACAGTATTTT

size: .
V: TRBV5-4
length: 18
J: TRBJ2-3
D: TRBD2
CDR3: CASSNQATSGSRTDTQCF
DNA: TGTGCCAGCAGTAACCAGGCGACTAGCGGGAGTCGGACAGATACGCAGTGTTTT

size: .
V: TRBV11-2
length: 16
J: TRBJ2-3
D: TRBD2
CDR3: CASGVGLAGIVGTQYF
DNA: TGTGCCAGCGGCGTGGGACTAGCGGGTATTGTTGGTACGCAGTATTTT

size: few
V: TRBV7-8
length: 14
J: TRBJ2-3
D: .
CDR3: CVSSLSSGRDTQYF
DNA: TGTGTCAGCAGCTTGTCCAGTGGTCGGGATACGCAGTATTTT

size: .
V: TRBV7-9
length: 16
J: TRBJ2-1
D: .
CDR3: CASSLGTNGARNEQFF
DNA: TGTGCCAGCAGCTTAGGGACTAATGGAGCTAGGAATGAGCAGTTCTTC

size: few
V: TRBV28
length: 12
J: TRBJ1-5
D: .
CDR3: CASSVSRTAQHF
DNA: TGTGCCAGCAGTGTCTCCAGGACAGCTCAGCATTTT

size: .
V: TRBV5-4
length: 18
J: TRBJ2-3
D: TRBD2
CDR3: CASSNLAASGSRTDTLYF
DNA: TGTGCCAGCAGTAACCTTGCGGCTAGCGGGAGTCGGACAGATACGCTGTATTTT

size: .
V: TRBV4-3
length: 18
J: TRBJ2-7
D: TRBD2
CDR3: CAISQAVTGGHTSYEQYF
DNA: TGCGCCATCAGCCAGGCTGTGACGGGGGGTCACACTAGTTACGAACAGTACTTC

size: .
V: TRBV11-2
length: 16
J: TRBJ2-3
D: .
CDR3: CASSRTRRGRGDKQYF
DNA: TGTGCCAGCAGCCGAACGCGACGGGGAAGGGGAGATAAGCAGTATTTT

size: .
V: TRBV5-5
length: 16
J: TRBJ2-3
D: .
CDR3: CASSFIAKGGTYTQYF
DNA: TGCGCCAGCAGCTTTATCGCGAAGGGGGGCACATATACGCAGTATTTT

size: .
V: TRBV11-2
length: 11
J: TRBJ2-1
D: .
CDR3: CASRQLDEQSF
DNA: TGTGCCAGCCGACAGCTTGACGAGCAGTCCTTC

size: once
V: TRBV25-1
length: 14
J: TRBJ2-1
D: .
CDR3: CARSSAGSNNEQFF
DNA: TGTGCCAGAAGTTCAGCCGGGTCCAACAATGAGCAATTCTTC

size: .
V: TRBV28
length: 13
J: TRBJ1-1
D: TRBD1
CDR3: CASHIDRVTEAFF
DNA: TGTGCCAGCCACATTGACAGGGTCACTGAAGCTTTCTTT

size: once
V: TRBV4-1
length: 14
J: TRBJ2-7
D: .
CDR3: CASSQEGRAYEQYF
DNA: TGCGCCAGCAGCCAAGAGGGGCGGGCCTATGAGCAGTACTTC

size: many
V: TRBV20-1
length: 13
J: TRBJ1-1
D: .
CDR3: CSAPPGLHTEAFF
DNA: TGCAGTGCTCCCCCGGGACTGCACACTGAAGCTTTCTTT